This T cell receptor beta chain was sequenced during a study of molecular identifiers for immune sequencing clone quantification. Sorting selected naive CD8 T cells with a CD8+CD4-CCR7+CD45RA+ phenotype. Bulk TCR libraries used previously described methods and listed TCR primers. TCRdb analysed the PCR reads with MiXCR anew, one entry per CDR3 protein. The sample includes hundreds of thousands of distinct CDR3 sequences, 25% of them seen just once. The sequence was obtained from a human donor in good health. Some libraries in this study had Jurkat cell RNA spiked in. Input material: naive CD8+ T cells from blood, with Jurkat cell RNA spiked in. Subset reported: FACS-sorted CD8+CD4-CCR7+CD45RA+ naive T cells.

CDR3 residues: CASETESYEQYF. CDR3 DNA: TGTGCCAGCGAGACGGAGTCCTACGAGCAGTACTTC. The J gene is TRBJ2-7, the V gene TRBV7-9; D is uncertain. The V end lost 8 bases, the J end lost 1 base, and 9 bases lay between the germline ends. There are 12 residues in the CDR3. Germline V gives CDR1 SEHNR, CDR2 FQNEAQ (reference sequence).